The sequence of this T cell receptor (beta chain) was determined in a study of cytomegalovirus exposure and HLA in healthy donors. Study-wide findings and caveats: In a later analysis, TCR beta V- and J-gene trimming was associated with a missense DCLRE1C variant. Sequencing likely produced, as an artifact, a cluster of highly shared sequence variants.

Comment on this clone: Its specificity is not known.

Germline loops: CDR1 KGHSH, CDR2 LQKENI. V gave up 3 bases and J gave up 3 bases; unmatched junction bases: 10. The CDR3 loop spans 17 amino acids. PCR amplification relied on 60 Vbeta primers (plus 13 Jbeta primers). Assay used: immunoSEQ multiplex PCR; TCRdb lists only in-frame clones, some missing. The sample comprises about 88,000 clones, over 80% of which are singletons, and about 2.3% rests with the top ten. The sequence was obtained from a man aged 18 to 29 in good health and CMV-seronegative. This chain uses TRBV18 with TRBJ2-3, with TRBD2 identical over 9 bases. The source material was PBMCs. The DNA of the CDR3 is TGTGCCAGCTCACCGCGGAGACTAGCGGACTTAACAGATACGCAGTATTTT. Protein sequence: CASSPRRLADLTDTQYF.